The 32 T cell receptor beta chains presented below share a single source sample, sequenced in a study of T cell repertoires in cytomegalovirus infection. TCRdb reprocessed the reads via MiXCR and lists one record per CDR3 protein. There are about 570,000 distinct CDR3 sequences in the sample; 35% to 50% occur only once, and 48% lies in the top ten. These receptors lack a known antigen. The material sequenced was cultured PBMCs, taken from culture after CMV antigen stimulation. The receptors derive from a human donor in good health (CMV status not recorded). Some clones in this sample may be carry-over from other donors' samples.

This chain links TRBV2 with TRBJ1-5, with 7 positions matching TRBD1. Looked up from germline, CDR1 is SNHLY and CDR2 is FYNNEI. The CDR3 covers 15 residues. Losses at the gene ends were 4 bases for V and 3 bases for J; bases not matched to a gene: 6. CDR3 protein: CASSARDSHNQPQHF. The CDR3 coding sequence is TGTGCCAGCAGTGCCCGGGACAGCCACAATCAGCCCCAGCATTTT.

The chain joins TRBV19 to TRBJ2-7; D uncertain. V shed 0 bases and J shed 0 bases, with 21 bases lying between them. The CDR3 sequence is 19 residues long. CDR1 and CDR2 from the germline V gene are LNHDA and SQIVND (reference sequence). The CDR3 DNA sequence: TGTGCCAGTAGTATAGATCTCCCATCCGGCAGGAAATACTCCTACGAGCAGTACTTC. It translates to CASSIDLPSGRKYSYEQYF.

The V and J genes are TRBV7-9 and TRBJ2-4; no clear D. The CDR3 consists of 15 residues. Looked up from germline, CDR1 is SEHNR and CDR2 is FQNEAQ (reference sequence). Trimming cost V 7 bases and J 0 bases, with 13 bases left between them. The CDR3 coding sequence is TGTGCCAGCAACCCCTTGAGTCTAGCCAAAAACATTCAGTACTTC. Its translation is CASNPLSLAKNIQYF.

The chain carries TRBV12-3 or TRBV12-4 and TRBJ2-3, with 7 nucleotides matching TRBD1. The V gene end was trimmed by 5 bases and the J gene end by 1 base; junction bases not matched to a gene: 6. The CDR3 totals 15 residues. The CDR3 region has the DNA TGTGCCAGCAGTCCAGGGGACAGTGGCACAGATACGCAGTATTTT. Residues: CASSPGDSGTDTQYF.

This clonotype came up a few times. The rearrangement joins TRBV11-2 to TRBJ1-2; TRBD1 might be the D (5 bases). Germline V CDR1 and CDR2: SGHAT, FQNNGV. V gave up 2 bases and J gave up 4 bases, with 14 bases separating them. The CDR3 is 15 residues long. DNA for the CDR3: TGTGCCAGCAGCTTAAGCATGGGACGGAGCTATGGCTACACCTTC. This sequence encodes CASSLSMGRSYGYTF.

This clonotype was detected only once. CDR3 residues: CASSQVWGEDGYTF. The CDR3 bases are TGCGCCAGCAGCCAGGTTTGGGGAGAGGATGGCTACACCTTC. This rearrangement joins TRBV5-1 to TRBJ1-2; D not resolved. V lost 4 bases to trimming and J lost 6 bases, with 16 bases between them. This CDR3 has 14 residues. Germline CDR1 is SGHRS and CDR2 is YFSETQ. The variable domain in full, completed from reference TRBV5-1 and TRBJ1-2, reads KAGVTQTPRYLIKTRGQQVTLSCSPISGHRSVSWYQQTPGQGLQFLFEYFSETQRNKGNFPGRFSGRQFSNSRSEMNVSTLELGDSALYLCASSQVWGEDGYTFGSGTRLTVV.

The chain has TRBV29-1 and TRBJ1-1; perhaps TRBD1 as D (6 bases). The germline V gene has CDR1 SQVTM and CDR2 ANQGSEA. The CDR3 spans 13 residues. Trimming left V 7 bases short and J 3 bases short, with 15 bases between. CDR3 in amino acids: CSGLRGGDTEAFF. CDR3 sequence (DNA): TGCAGCGGCCTCAGGGGAGGGGACACTGAAGCTTTCTTT.

Only one count was recorded for this clonotype. The V gene is TRBV6-6, the J gene TRBJ2-1; D unclear. CDR1 and CDR2 from the germline V gene are MNHNY and SVGAGI (reference sequence). The ends were cut back, 6 bases at V and 1 base at J, with 13 bases in the middle. The CDR3 is 15 amino acids. CDR3 sequence (DNA): TGTGCCAGCAGGGACGGAACGATATCCTACAATGAGCAGTTCTTC. This sequence encodes CASRDGTISYNEQFF.

This sequence joins TRBV28 and TRBJ2-3; D gene ambiguous. V was cut by 5 bases and J by 5 bases, with 11 bases left in between. CDR3 length: 13 residues. Germline CDR1 and CDR2: MDHEN and SYDVKM. The DNA of the CDR3 is TGTGCCAGCAGTCCACAGCTTCAAGATACGCAGTATTTT. Translation: CASSPQLQDTQYF.

The J gene is TRBJ2-5, the V gene TRBV5-1; D remains ambiguous. V lost 4 bases to trimming and J lost 1 base, with 11 bases between them. The germline CDR1 and CDR2 sequences are SGHRS and YFSETQ. This CDR3 is built from 14 residues. The CDR3 loop is CASSTDGRQETQYF. The CDR3 DNA is TGCGCCAGCAGCACCGACGGCCGCCAAGAGACCCAGTACTTC.

This clonotype was observed a handful of times. The J gene is TRBJ2-7, the V gene TRBV12-3 or TRBV12-4; D is possibly TRBD2 (6 bases). The CDR3 has 12 residues. The germline V and J ends were trimmed by 11 bases and 5 bases, with 16 bases remaining between them. CDR3 residues: CALAGTNHEQYF. CDR3 in DNA: TGTGCCTTGGCGGGAACTAACCACGAGCAGTACTTC.

The chain joins TRBV7-2 to TRBJ1-2; D is unresolved. V was trimmed by 3 bases and J by 5 bases, leaving 10 bases between them. CDR1 and CDR2 from the germline V gene are SGHTA and FQGNSA. This CDR3 has 13 amino acids. The CDR3 coding sequence is TGTGCCAGCAGCTTGCGGAGACTATATGGCTACACCTTC. Residues: CASSLRRLYGYTF.

This clonotype was detected once. The J gene is TRBJ1-2, the V gene TRBV19; D is uncertain. The CDR3 is made up of 12 amino acids. Per the germline V gene, CDR1 is LNHDA and CDR2 is SQIVND (reference sequence). Trimming took 5 bases from V and 8 from J, leaving 12 bases between them. CDR3 in amino acids: CASSLSAWGYTF. The CDR3 DNA is TGTGCCAGTAGTTTGAGTGCCTGGGGCTACACCTTC.

The rearrangement links TRBV5-8 to TRBJ1-4, with 8 positions matching TRBD1. Germline CDR1 SGHTS, CDR2 YDEGEE. This CDR3 comprises 13 residues. Trimming removed 5 bases from V and 7 bases from J; junction bases left unmatched: 4. This CDR3 is CASSATGGEKLFF. The CDR3 DNA reads TGTGCCAGCAGTGCTACAGGGGGTGAAAAACTGTTTTTT. The variable domain in full, completed from reference TRBV5-8 and TRBJ1-4, reads EAGVTQSPTHLIKTRGQQATLRCSPISGHTSVYWYQQALGLGLQFLLWYDEGEERNRGNFPPRFSGRQFPNYSSELNVNALELEDSALYLCASSATGGEKLFFGSGTQLSVL.

The genes are TRBV15 and TRBJ2-2, with D uncertain. The germline V gene encodes CDR1 LNHNV and CDR2 YYDKDF (reference sequence). V gave up 0 bases and J gave up 4 bases, with 9 bases separating them. The CDR3 extends over 15 amino acids. The CDR3 loop reads CATSRDLVSTGELFF. The CDR3 nucleotides are TGTGCCACCAGCAGAGATTTAGTTTCCACCGGGGAGCTGTTTTTT.

J is TRBJ1-4 and V is TRBV2; D uncertain. V was shortened by 7 bases and J by 2 bases, with 11 bases between the two germline ends. The CDR3 consists of 14 residues. The germline V gene has CDR1 SNHLY and CDR2 FYNNEI. In DNA, the CDR3 is TGTGCCAGCACCATCCTAAGGACTAATGAAAAACTGTTTTTT. This translates into CASTILRTNEKLFF.

The chain joins TRBV15 to TRBJ1-4, with TRBD1 matching 11 bases. This CDR3 has 15 residues. Unmatched junction bases numbered 6, after V lost 5 bases and J lost 7 bases. Looked up from germline, CDR1 is LNHNV and CDR2 is YYDKDF (reference sequence). The CDR3 protein is CATSSRTGGIEKLFF. CDR3 sequence (DNA): TGTGCCACCAGCTCCCGGACAGGGGGCATTGAAAAACTGTTTTTT.

In its sample, this clonotype was seen a few times. The J gene is TRBJ2-7, the V gene TRBV7-2, with 7 positions matching TRBD1. The junction had 6 bases not matched to a gene; V was cut back by 5 bases and J by 5 bases. The CDR3 runs 13 residues. The germline V gene has CDR1 SGHTA and CDR2 FQGNSA. The CDR3 coding sequence is TGTGCCAGCAGCCCTGACAGGGAAGACGAGCAGTACTTC. The encoded protein is CASSPDREDEQYF.

The CDR3, as DNA: TGCGCCAGCAGCCGGACAGTTATCTCCTACGAGCAGTACTTC. It encodes CASSRTVISYEQYF. This rearrangement joins TRBV4-1 to TRBJ2-7, with a tentative D call TRBD1 (6 bases). The CDR3 is made up of 14 amino acids. V was clipped by 4 bases and J by 0 bases, with 10 bases between them. From germline, CDR1 is MGHRA and CDR2 YSYEKL.

This chain links TRBV10-3 with TRBJ2-7; D is uncertain. CDR3 length: 18 residues. V lost 0 bases to trimming and J lost 3 bases, with 21 bases between them. CDR1 and CDR2 from the germline V gene are ENHRY and SYGVKD. CDR3 bases: TGTGCCATCAGTGAGTCGAGGCAGTCCCTAGGACGGTTCTACGAGCAGTACTTC. As protein: CAISESRQSLGRFYEQYF.

This chain connects TRBV27 to TRBJ1-2, with 9 bases matching TRBD1. Germline CDR1 and CDR2: MNHEY and SMNVEV (reference sequence). V lost 5 bases, J lost 7 bases, and 5 bases stayed unmatched. The CDR3 extends over 13 amino acids. CDR3 DNA sequence: TGTGCCAGCAGTCTTACAGGGGGCCGTGGCTACACCTTC. Translated: CASSLTGGRGYTF.

This clonotype was detected ten times or more. The chain combines TRBV7-8 with TRBJ2-5; D is undetermined. Germline CDR1 SGHVS, CDR2 FQNEAQ. V shed 5 bases and J shed 5 bases, with 15 bases lying between them. CDR3 length: 14 amino acids. CDR3 residues: CASSTLSIGETQYF. CDR3 DNA sequence: TGTGCCAGCAGCACCCTAAGTATTGGGGAGACCCAGTACTTC.

This chain joins TRBV6-1 and TRBJ2-1, with a tentative D call TRBD1 (6 bases). The germline CDR1 and CDR2 sequences are MNHNS and SASEGT. The CDR3 sequence is 11 residues long. Trimming shortened V by 6 bases and J by 10 bases, and 10 bases separated the two germline ends. The CDR3 sequence: CASRGGVEQFF. The CDR3 bases are TGTGCCAGCAGAGGGGGTGTGGAGCAGTTCTTC.

The chain carries TRBV5-6 and TRBJ2-3; 10 nucleotides align to TRBD2. Germline CDR1 is SGHDT and CDR2 is YYEEEE. The ends lost 5 bases at V and 8 bases at J; junction bases unmatched: 5. There are 13 residues in the CDR3. The CDR3 bases are TGTGCCAGCAGGCTATCTAGCGGGAGTACGCAGTATTTT. It yields the protein CASRLSSGSTQYF.

V is TRBV29-1 and J is TRBJ1-1, with D perhaps TRBD1 (5 bases). Between the trimmed V and J ends, which lost 3 bases and 3 bases, there was a span of 11 bases. Germline CDR1 reads SQVTM; CDR2 reads ANQGSEA. The CDR3 has 13 residues. Here the CDR3 DNA reads TGCAGCGTTGATTCGGGCAGGGACACTGAAGCTTTCTTT. Amino acid sequence: CSVDSGRDTEAFF.

The chain recombines TRBV7-2 with TRBJ2-2; D remains ambiguous. Trimming pared 5 bases from V and 6 bases from J, leaving 13 bases between. The CDR3 has 14 residues. The germline gives CDR1 SGHTA, CDR2 FQGNSA. The CDR3 coding sequence is TGTGCCAGCAGCCTCCAAAGGTCCCCCGGGGAGCTGTTTTTT. Translation gives CASSLQRSPGELFF.

The J gene is TRBJ2-7, the V gene TRBV6-2 or TRBV6-3; possible D gene TRBD2, 6 bases. Germline V lookup: CDR1 MNHEY, CDR2 SVGEGT. V was trimmed by 3 bases and J by 4 bases, leaving 22 bases between them. The CDR3 is 17 amino acids. CDR3 protein: CASSYKVGGLLLYEQYF. The CDR3 DNA is TGTGCCAGCAGTTATAAAGTCGGGGGACTTCTACTGTACGAGCAGTACTTC.

This clonotype was found many times. The rearrangement uses TRBV7-8 and TRBJ2-7; possibly TRBD2 for D (5 bases). The V end was cut by 2 bases, the J end by 5 bases, with 16 bases between. The germline V gene encodes CDR1 SGHVS and CDR2 FQNEAQ. The CDR3 is 15 residues long. Here the CDR3 reads CASSLSLGVRDEQYF. The CDR3 DNA sequence: TGTGCCAGCAGCTTAAGCCTAGGAGTGAGGGACGAGCAGTACTTC.

V gene TRBV7-2 combines with J gene TRBJ2-3; 7 nucleotides align to TRBD2. The CDR3 totals 15 residues. Germline CDR1 is SGHTA and CDR2 is FQGNSA. V shed 3 bases and J 6 bases; nucleotides not matched to a gene: 9. The CDR3 bases are TGTGCCAGCAGCTTGTGGGCGGGAGCAAGGGATACGCAGTATTTT. Protein product: CASSLWAGARDTQYF.

The chain recombines TRBV2 with TRBJ2-2, with 8 bases lining up with TRBD2. This CDR3 is built from 15 residues. From germline, CDR1 is SNHLY and CDR2 FYNNEI. V dropped 7 bases and J dropped 4; count of bases not matched to a gene: 8. DNA of the CDR3: TGTGCCAGCAACGTACTAGCGGCCCGCACCGGGGAGCTGTTTTTT. Protein: CASNVLAARTGELFF.

In its sample, this clonotype was seen a few times. V and J are TRBV27 and TRBJ1-6; D remains ambiguous. The CDR3 runs 16 residues. Trimming stripped 2 bases from V and 1 base from J, with 9 bases between. From germline, CDR1 is MNHEY and CDR2 SMNVEV (reference sequence). The CDR3 sequence is CASSLNPWSYNSPLHF. CDR3 coding DNA: TGTGCCAGCAGTTTAAATCCATGGTCCTATAATTCACCCCTCCACTTT.

The V and J genes are TRBV4-1 and TRBJ2-5; D not resolved. Germline assignment: CDR1 MGHRA and CDR2 YSYEKL. CDR3 size: 14 residues. V lost 0 bases and J 3 bases, leaving 8 bases between the germline ends. The CDR3 bases are TGCGCCAGCAGCCAAGAGCCGGCAGAAGAGACCCAGTACTTC. This translates into CASSQEPAEETQYF.